Listed here are 13 T cell receptor beta chains from one sample, sequenced in a study of OX40 agonist ivuxolimab in advanced cancers. TCRdb keeps only in-frame clones here, not all; method: immunoSEQ multiplex PCR. Of fewer than 55,000 clones listed, roughly four fifths are singletons. The material was CD4+ or CD8+ T cells sorted from blood, obtained in a trial of the OX40 agonist ivuxolimab. The source is an adult with an advanced solid tumor such as melanoma, head and neck, liver or kidney cancer.

The chain combines TRBV4-2 with TRBJ2-2; D could derive from TRBD1 or TRBD2 (5 bases each). Per germline, CDR1 LGHNA and CDR2 YNFKEQ. V was shortened by 0 bases and J by 6 bases, with 11 bases between the two germline ends. The CDR3 extends over 15 amino acids. The CDR3 DNA reads as TGTGCCAGCAGCCAAGAGGCTCGGGGCGCCGGGGAGCTGTTTTTT. This gives the protein CASSQEARGAGELFF.

This clone turned up a few times. CDR3 nucleotide sequence: TGTGCCACCAGCTTACAGGGCCACCAGGCGCCCCAGCATTTT. Encoded protein: CATSLQGHQAPQHF. The chain links TRBV15 to TRBJ1-5; maybe TRBD1 (6 bases). The CDR3 has 14 amino acids. Per germline, CDR1 LNHNV and CDR2 YYDKDF (reference sequence). V lost 5 bases and J lost 9, with 17 bases in between.

V is TRBV28 and J is TRBJ2-7; D may be TRBD1 or TRBD2 (5 bases each). The germline V and J ends were trimmed by 4 bases and 2 bases, with 9 bases remaining between them. Germline V gene lookup returns CDR1 MDHEN and CDR2 SYDVKM. The CDR3 length is 13 residues. The CDR3 nucleotides read TGTGCCAGCAGTTGGGGGTTAGCCTACGAGCAGTACTTC. Its protein product is CASSWGLAYEQYF.

This clone showed up just once. The chain recombines TRBV2 with TRBJ1-2, with 7 bases identical to TRBD1. The CDR3 loop spans 13 amino acids. Looked up from germline, CDR1 is SNHLY and CDR2 is FYNNEI. The J segment lost 5 bases and the V segment lost 11 bases, leaving 11 bases of the junction unmatched. This chain's CDR3 is CAPAGTEAYGYTF. The CDR3 coding sequence is TGTGCCCCCGCAGGGACAGAGGCTTATGGCTACACCTTC.

The table lists this clone with a count of one. The V and J genes are TRBV5-4 and TRBJ2-5; possibly TRBD1 or TRBD2 for D (6 bases each). V lost 5 bases and J lost 5, with 13 bases in between. Germline CDR1 is SGHNT and CDR2 is YYREEE (reference sequence). The CDR3 loop spans 13 amino acids. CDR3 nucleotides: TGTGCCAGCAGAAGGGGGGAAGGGGAGACCCAGTACTTC. Protein product: CASRRGEGETQYF.

The chain couples TRBV10-3 to TRBJ2-1; 9 nucleotides line up with TRBD2. In germline, CDR1 is ENHRY, CDR2 SYGVKD. The CDR3 extends over 13 amino acids. V shed 7 bases and J 6 bases; nucleotides not matched to a gene: 4. The CDR3 region has the DNA TGTGCCATCAAAAAGGGACTAGCCAATGAGCAGTTCTTC. This sequence encodes CAIKKGLANEQFF.

The chain uses TRBV28 and TRBJ1-3; no clear D. The germline gives CDR1 MDHEN, CDR2 SYDVKM. The CDR3 extends over 15 amino acids. Trimming took off 8 bases at V and 0 bases at J, with 14 bases between the two ends. The CDR3 spells CASDGGVDSGNTIYF. DNA for the CDR3: TGTGCCAGCGACGGCGGGGTCGACTCTGGAAACACCATATATTTT.

V usage is TRBV7-7 and J usage is TRBJ2-2; 9 nucleotides match TRBD2. Per the germline V gene, CDR1 is SSHAT and CDR2 is FNYEAQ (reference sequence). This CDR3 comprises 16 residues. V shed 5 bases and J 4 bases; nucleotides not matched to a gene: 8. This CDR3 is CASSPQAGGVTGELFF. CDR3 bases: TGTGCCAGCAGCCCCCAAGCGGGAGGCGTCACCGGGGAGCTGTTTTTT.

This chain uses TRBV7-6 with TRBJ1-1; 7 nucleotides match TRBD1. V shed 5 bases and J 5 bases; nucleotides not matched to a gene: 8. The CDR3 loop spans 14 amino acids. Germline-derived CDR1 and CDR2 are SGHVS and FNYEAQ. The CDR3 spells CASSARGWDTEAFF. The CDR3 nucleotides read TGTGCCAGCAGCGCCAGGGGGTGGGATACTGAAGCTTTCTTT. Using reference TRBV7-6 and TRBJ1-1 for the parts outside the CDR3, the full variable domain is GAGVSQSPRYKVTKRGQDVALRCDPISGHVSLYWYRQALGQGPEFLTYFNYEAQQDKSGLPNDRFSAERPEGSISTLTIQRTEQRDSAMYRCASSARGWDTEAFFGQGTRLTVV.

This clone was observed once. The CDR3 sequence: CASTVWGADYGYTF. Here the CDR3 DNA reads TGTGCCAGCACGGTGTGGGGGGCGGACTATGGCTACACCTTC. J is TRBJ1-2 and V is TRBV6-1; a possible D gene is TRBD1 (6 bases). There are 14 residues in the CDR3. Germline V gives CDR1 MNHNS, CDR2 SASEGT. With 7 bases removed from V and 3 bases from J, the gap between germline ends came to 15 bases.

This chain joins TRBV6-5 and TRBJ2-1; D gene unclear. Germline V lookup: CDR1 MNHEY, CDR2 SVGAGI. V dropped 2 bases and J dropped 10 bases, with 9 bases sitting between them. The CDR3 has 12 residues. In nucleotides, the CDR3 is TGTGCCAGCAGTTACGGTTTGCGAGAGCAGTTCTTC. Protein: CASSYGLREQFF.

The rearrangement uses TRBV2 and TRBJ2-2; no definite D call. Germline values: CDR1 SNHLY, CDR2 FYNNEI. The germline V and J ends were trimmed by 1 base and 5 bases, with 11 bases remaining between them. The CDR3 extends over 15 amino acids. The CDR3 DNA reads as TGTGCCAGCAGTGAAGTAGGAGTAGGTACCGGGGAGCTGTTTTTT. Protein sequence: CASSEVGVGTGELFF.

The chain employs TRBV15 and TRBJ2-1; 7 bases match TRBD1. CDR3 length: 15 residues. J gave up 8 bases and V 0 bases, and 7 bases lay outside the gene matches. The germline gives CDR1 LNHNV, CDR2 YYDKDF (reference sequence). CDR3 loop: CATSRDRQGLDEQFF. CDR3 coding DNA: TGTGCCACCAGCAGAGATAGACAGGGCTTGGATGAGCAGTTCTTC.